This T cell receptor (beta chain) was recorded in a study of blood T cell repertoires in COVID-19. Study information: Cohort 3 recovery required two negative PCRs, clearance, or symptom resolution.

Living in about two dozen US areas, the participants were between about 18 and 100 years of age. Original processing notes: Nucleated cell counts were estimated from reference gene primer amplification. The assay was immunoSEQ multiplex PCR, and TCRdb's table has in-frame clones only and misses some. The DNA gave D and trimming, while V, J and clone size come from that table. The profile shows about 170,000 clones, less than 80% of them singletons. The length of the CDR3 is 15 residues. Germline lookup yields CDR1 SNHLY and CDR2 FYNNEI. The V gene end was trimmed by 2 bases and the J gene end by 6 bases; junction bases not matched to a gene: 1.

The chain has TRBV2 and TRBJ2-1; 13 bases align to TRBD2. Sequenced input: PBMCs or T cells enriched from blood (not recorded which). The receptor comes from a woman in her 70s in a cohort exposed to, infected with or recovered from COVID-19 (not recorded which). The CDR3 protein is CASSERTSGSNEQFF. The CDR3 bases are TGTGCCAGCAGTGAACGGACTAGCGGGAGCAATGAGCAGTTCTTC.